Below, 27 T cell receptor beta chains from the same sample are listed, as sequenced in a study of cytomegalovirus exposure and HLA in healthy donors. Only in-frame clones appear in the TCRdb table, and some are missing; sequencing was by immunoSEQ multiplex PCR. Among some 180,000 clones listed, around 86% were seen once. The source material was PBMCs. All receptors derive from a man aged 30-40 years in good health and CMV-seropositive.

The chain employs TRBV6-6 and TRBJ2-7; unclear D gene. Germline CDR1 reads MNHNY; CDR2 reads SVGAGI (reference sequence). V dropped 4 bases and J dropped 4 bases, with 5 bases sitting between them. The CDR3 is made up of 11 amino acids. The CDR3 nucleotides are TGTGCCAGCAGTTCTCGTTACGAGCAGTACTTC. Translating it yields CASSSRYEQYF.

About this clone itself: Compared with germline, one end of the junction differs, possibly owing to a read error. In DNA form, the CDR3 reads TGTGCCAGCAGCCCCTCCCCCGGGACTAGCGCTAACTTC. Translating it yields CASSPSPGTSANF. This chain uses TRBV9 with TRBJ2-5, with TRBD2 matching over 10 bases. The CDR3 runs to 13 residues. Germline values: CDR1 SGDLS, CDR2 YYNGEE.

The V and J genes are TRBV7-9 and TRBJ2-7; D tentatively fits TRBD1 or TRBD2 (5 bases each). CDR1 is SEHNR, CDR2 FQNEAQ, per germline (reference sequence). The CDR3 runs to 15 residues. V was pared by 5 bases and J by 0 bases, with 14 bases between. For the CDR3, the DNA is TGTGCCAGCAGCACAAACCGGGACGCCTCCTACGAGCAGTACTTC. Its translation: CASSTNRDASYEQYF.

In this sample, this clone turned up once. This sequence joins TRBV9 and TRBJ1-2; 8 bases are shared with TRBD1. Germline V gene lookup returns CDR1 SGDLS and CDR2 YYNGEE. The CDR3 covers 15 residues. J gave up 7 bases and V 4 bases, and 12 bases lay outside the gene matches. CDR3 region: CASSLQGEGLSGYTF. DNA for the CDR3: TGTGCCAGCAGCCTACAGGGGGAAGGGTTAAGTGGCTACACCTTC. The full variable domain, with the rest looked up from reference TRBV9 and TRBJ1-2, is DSGVTQTPKHLITATGQRVTLRCSPRSGDLSVYWYQQSLDQGLQFLIQYYNGEERAKGNILERFSAQQFPDLHSELNLSSLELGDSALYFCASSLQGEGLSGYTFGSGTRLTVV.

The chain links TRBV30 to TRBJ1-2, with D tentatively TRBD1 (5 bases). Trimming cost V 5 bases and J 7 bases, with 11 bases left between them. This CDR3 comprises 11 residues. Germline lookup yields CDR1 GTSNPN and CDR2 SVGIG (reference sequence). CDR3 DNA sequence: TGTGCCTGGCAGGGAATTGGTGGCTACACCTTC. It codes for CAWQGIGGYTF.

The chain links TRBV29-1 to TRBJ2-1; TRBD2 agrees at 7 bases. The trim removed 7 bases at V and 4 bases at J, leaving 4 bases unmatched. CDR1 and CDR2 from the germline V gene are SQVTM and ANQGSEA. The CDR3 has 12 residues. The CDR3 sequence: CSDRTSYNEQFF. The CDR3 bases are TGCAGCGACCGGACTAGTTACAATGAGCAGTTCTTC.

The rearrangement uses TRBV11-2 and TRBJ2-7, with TRBD1 identical over 8 bases. Germline V gene sequence: CDR1 SGHAT, CDR2 FQNNGV. The CDR3 has 15 residues. The V gene end was trimmed by 0 bases and the J gene end by 5 bases; junction bases not matched to a gene: 6. This chain's CDR3 is CASSLDQTGAHEQYF. Here the CDR3 DNA reads TGTGCCAGCAGCTTAGACCAGACAGGGGCCCACGAGCAGTACTTC.

The chain links TRBV5-1 to TRBJ1-2; D is ambiguous. The CDR3 has 14 residues. Germline lookup yields CDR1 SGHRS and CDR2 YFSETQ. V was cut by 0 bases and J by 0 bases, with 6 bases left in between. The CDR3, as DNA: TGCGCCAGCAGCTTGGTGCCCGCTAACTATGGCTACACCTTC. The encoded protein is CASSLVPANYGYTF.

This chain uses TRBV27 with TRBJ1-1; maybe TRBD1 (5 bases). Germline V gene lookup returns CDR1 MNHEY and CDR2 SMNVEV (reference sequence). The CDR3 length is 15 residues. V gave up 8 bases and J gave up 0 bases, with 16 bases separating them. This chain's CDR3 is CASSGRDPMNTEAFF. CDR3 sequence (DNA): TGTGCCAGCTCCGGCCGGGACCCGATGAACACTGAAGCTTTCTTT.

The chain uses TRBV25-1 and TRBJ1-1; D gene unclear. V lost 1 base to trimming and J lost 8 bases, with 5 bases between them. The germline gives CDR1 MGHDK, CDR2 SYGVNS. The CDR3 has 11 residues. For the CDR3, the DNA is TGTGCCAGCAGTGAATCCCGGGAAGCTTTCTTT. It codes for CASSESREAFF.

This chain links TRBV4-3 with TRBJ1-4, with D possibly being TRBD1 (6 bases). Trimming took 2 bases from V and 8 from J, leaving 12 bases between them. The CDR3 sequence is 14 residues long. Germline V gene data show CDR1 as LGHNA and CDR2 as YSLEER. The CDR3 sequence: CASSQNRAQEKLFF. CDR3 sequence (DNA): TGCGCCAGCAGCCAAAACAGGGCCCAGGAAAAACTGTTTTTT.

The chain employs TRBV6-1 and TRBJ2-7; the D gene is possibly TRBD2 (5 bases). CDR3 length equals 14 residues. Germline loops: CDR1 MNHNS, CDR2 SASEGT. V was cut by 3 bases and J by 2 bases, with 11 bases left in between. As DNA, the CDR3 is TGTGCCAGCAGTGATAGGAACGGGGCCTACGAGCAGTACTTC. Protein sequence: CASSDRNGAYEQYF.

The V gene is TRBV7-3, the J gene TRBJ2-1; TRBD2 agrees at 10 bases. CDR1 and CDR2 (germline): SGHTA, FQGTGA. V was pared by 5 bases and J by 6 bases, with 7 bases of the junction left unmatched. There are 15 residues in the CDR3. The CDR3 is CASSASGRAFNEQFF. CDR3 sequence (DNA): TGTGCCAGCAGCGCGAGCGGGAGGGCCTTCAATGAGCAGTTCTTC.

This clone was observed a handful of times. The CDR3 loop reads CASRRDTRANEKLFF. The CDR3 DNA follows: TGTGCCAGCAGACGGGACACCCGCGCTAATGAAAAACTGTTTTTT. The genes are TRBV7-9 and TRBJ1-4, with a tentative D call TRBD1 (6 bases). V was pared by 6 bases and J by 3 bases, with 14 bases between. Germline V gives CDR1 SEHNR, CDR2 FQNEAQ (reference sequence). The CDR3 runs 15 residues.

V usage is TRBV11-3 and J usage is TRBJ2-7, with 7 nucleotides matching TRBD1. The V and J ends lost 4 bases and 0 bases, in that order; junction bases with no gene match: 9. The CDR3 is 16 residues long. Per the germline V gene, CDR1 is SGHNT and CDR2 is YENEEA. The CDR3 DNA reads TGTGCCAGCAGCTCAAGAGTGACAGGGAGCTCCTACGAGCAGTACTTC. It is translated as CASSSRVTGSSYEQYF. Variable domain in full (rest from reference TRBV11-3 and TRBJ2-7): EAGVVQSPRYKIIEKKQPVAFWCNPISGHNTLYWYLQNLGQGPELLIRYENEEAVDDSQLPKDRFSAERLKGVDSTLKIQPAELGDSAVYLCASSSRVTGSSYEQYFGPGTRLTVT.

The table lists this clone with a count of one. This chain uses TRBV5-6 with TRBJ1-4; TRBD1 matches at 7 bases. Looked up from germline, CDR1 is SGHDT and CDR2 is YYEEEE. This CDR3 comprises 17 residues. J was trimmed by 5 bases and V by 5 bases; bases with no gene match: 15. In DNA, the CDR3 is TGTGCCAGCAGAAGGGGACAGCCTAACCTCCTGAATGAAAAACTGTTTTTT. It translates to CASRRGQPNLLNEKLFF. Together with reference TRBV5-6 and TRBJ1-4, the CDR3 gives the full variable domain: DAGVTQSPTHLIKTRGQQVTLRCSPKSGHDTVSWYQQALGQGPQFIFQYYEEEERQRGNFPDRFSGHQFPNYSSELNVNALLLGDSALYLCASRRGQPNLLNEKLFFGSGTQLSVL.

This chain uses TRBV29-1 with TRBJ1-2, with D tentatively TRBD1 (5 bases). Trimming took off 6 bases at V and 3 bases at J, with 14 bases between the two ends. Germline CDR1 is SQVTM and CDR2 is ANQGSEA. The CDR3 runs to 13 residues. The CDR3 DNA follows: TGCAGCGTCACAGGAGGGAGTTACTATGGCTACACCTTC. Translated: CSVTGGSYYGYTF.

V gene TRBV5-1 combines with J gene TRBJ1-5; unclear D gene. Trimming took off 4 bases at V and 2 bases at J, with 10 bases between the two ends. CDR3 length equals 14 residues. Germline V gives CDR1 SGHRS, CDR2 YFSETQ. CDR3 residues: CASSEGTRNQPQHF. The CDR3 DNA follows: TGCGCCAGCAGCGAGGGTACTCGCAATCAGCCCCAGCATTTT.

The chain combines TRBV30 with TRBJ1-1; D is perhaps TRBD1 (5 bases). This CDR3 contains 14 residues. The germline V and J ends were trimmed by 4 bases and 4 bases, with 16 bases remaining between them. In germline, CDR1 is GTSNPN, CDR2 SVGIG (reference sequence). The CDR3 loop reads CAWIDPGGGTEAFF. CDR3 sequence (DNA): TGTGCCTGGATCGACCCTGGGGGAGGCACTGAAGCTTTCTTT.

There are a few counts of this clone. The chain joins TRBV7-2 to TRBJ2-7; TRBD2 aligns across 8 bases. Germline CDR1 reads SGHTA; CDR2 reads FQGNSA. J gave up 3 bases and V 5 bases, and 15 bases lay outside the gene matches. This CDR3 is built from 17 residues. For the CDR3, the DNA is TGTGCCAGCAGCCCCGGGGCGGGAGGATTAAGGGGCTACGAGCAGTACTTC. Translated: CASSPGAGGLRGYEQYF. The full variable domain, in which reference TRBV7-2 and TRBJ2-7 provide the parts outside the CDR3, is GAGVSQSPSNKVTEKGKDVELRCDPISGHTALYWYRQSLGQGLEFLIYFQGNSAPDKSGLPSDRFSAERTGGSVSTLTIQRTQQEDSAVYLCASSPGAGGLRGYEQYFGPGTRLTVT.

The chain joins TRBV6-1 to TRBJ2-7; D might be TRBD2 (6 bases). Germline CDR1 is MNHNS and CDR2 is SASEGT. CDR3 length: 13 residues. V was cut by 6 bases and J by 0 bases, with 9 bases left in between. The CDR3 bases are TGTGCCAGCAGACCCGGGAGCTCCTACGAGCAGTACTTC. Residues: CASRPGSSYEQYF.

In the case of this clone: This likely comes from a read error, as the CDR3 has no conserved phenylalanine or tryptophan at its end. It is unclear where the CDR3 begins or ends on the DNA, so no DNA is shown, and the CDR3 is as TCRdb lists it. V and J are TRBV7-3 and TRBJ1-2. CDR1 and CDR2 from the germline V gene are SGHTA and FQGTGA. The CDR3 has 10 residues if both end residues are counted. CDR3: CASSPPLSYI.

This clone has just one count. This sequence joins TRBV6-5 and TRBJ2-1, with 7 bases identical to TRBD2. Germline V gene sequence: CDR1 MNHEY, CDR2 SVGAGI. This CDR3 region has 12 residues. V dropped 10 bases and J dropped 13; count of bases not matched to a gene: 13. CDR3 in amino acids: CANPRHGTTQFF. CDR3 DNA: TGTGCCAACCCTAGACACGGGACTACTCAGTTCTTC.

The chain uses TRBV2 and TRBJ2-7; the D gene could be TRBD1 or TRBD2 (5 bases each). V gave up 10 bases and J gave up 3 bases, with 13 bases separating them. This CDR3 contains 12 residues. The germline gives CDR1 SNHLY, CDR2 FYNNEI. The CDR3 spells CATLRDLYEQYF. The CDR3 DNA sequence: TGTGCCACACTCCGGGACCTCTACGAGCAGTACTTC.

V and J are TRBV18 and TRBJ2-2, with TRBD2 matching over 8 bases. The germline V gene has CDR1 KGHSH and CDR2 LQKENI. The junction had 3 bases not matched to a gene; V was cut back by 5 bases and J by 1 base. The CDR3 is made up of 15 amino acids. The CDR3 loop reads CASSTSGWNTGELFF. CDR3 DNA sequence: TGTGCCAGCTCAACTAGCGGTTGGAACACCGGGGAGCTGTTTTTT.

The chain combines TRBV18 with TRBJ1-5; D is unclear. Germline values: CDR1 KGHSH, CDR2 LQKENI. V lost 2 bases to trimming and J lost 6 bases, with 11 bases between them. CDR3 length: 14 residues. The CDR3 DNA sequence: TGTGCCAGCTCACCAAGGGCCTCGGGTCAGCCCCAGCATTTT. It specifies CASSPRASGQPQHF.

This chain connects TRBV15 to TRBJ2-3; no firm D call. V was clipped by 1 base and J by 0 bases, with 5 bases between them. Per germline, CDR1 LNHNV and CDR2 YYDKDF (reference sequence). CDR3 length: 14 amino acids. The CDR3 protein is CATSRGASTDTQYF. The CDR3 bases are TGTGCCACCAGCAGAGGGGCAAGCACAGATACGCAGTATTTT.